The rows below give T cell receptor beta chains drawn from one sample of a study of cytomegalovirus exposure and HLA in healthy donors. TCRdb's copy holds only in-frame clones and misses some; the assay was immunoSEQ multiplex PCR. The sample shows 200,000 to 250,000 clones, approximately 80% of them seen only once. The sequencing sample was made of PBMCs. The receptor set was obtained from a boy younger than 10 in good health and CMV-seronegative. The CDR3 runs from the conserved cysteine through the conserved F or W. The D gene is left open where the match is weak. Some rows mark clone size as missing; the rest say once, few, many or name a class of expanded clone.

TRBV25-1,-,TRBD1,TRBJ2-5,TGTGCCAGCTTGAAACAGGGGATAGATGAGACCCAGTACTTC,CASLKQGIDETQYF
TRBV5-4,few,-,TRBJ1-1,TGTGCCAGCCGCTTGGGGCAGGGTAACACTGAAGCTTTCTTT,CASRLGQGNTEAFF
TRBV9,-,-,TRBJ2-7,TGTGCCAGCAGCGTAGAGAGGGCCCCCTACGAGCAGTACTTC,CASSVERAPYEQYF
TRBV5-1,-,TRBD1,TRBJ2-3,TGCGCCAGCAGCATGCCCCTCGGACAGGGGAGAGATACGCAGTATTTT,CASSMPLGQGRDTQYF
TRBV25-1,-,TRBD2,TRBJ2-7,TGTGCCACTACCCAAAGCGGGAGCTCCTACGAGCAGTACTTC,CATTQSGSSYEQYF
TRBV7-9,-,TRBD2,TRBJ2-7,TGTGCCAGCAGCTTCGGTAGCGGGGTCTCCTACGAGCAGTACTTC,CASSFGSGVSYEQYF
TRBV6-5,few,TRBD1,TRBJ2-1,TGTGCCAGCAGTAGGACAGGGAGTGAGCAGTTCTTC,CASSRTGSEQFF
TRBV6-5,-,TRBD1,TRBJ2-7,TGTGCCAGCAGTTATACAGGGGCTTCCTACGAGCAGTACTTC,CASSYTGASYEQYF
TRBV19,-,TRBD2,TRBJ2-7,TGTGCCAGTAGTATAGAGGGAGGGGCGCCCGTAGGCGAGCAGTACTTC,CASSIEGGAPVGEQYF
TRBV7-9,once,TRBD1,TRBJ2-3,TGTGCCAGCAGCGAGACAGGGATTTTCACAGATACGCAGTATTTT,CASSETGIFTDTQYF
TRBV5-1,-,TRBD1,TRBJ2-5,TGCGCCAGCAGCTTGGGGACAGGGGGCGCGGGTCAAGAGACCCAGTACTTC,CASSLGTGGAGQETQYF
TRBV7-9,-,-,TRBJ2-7,TGTGCCAGCAGCGGGGCTAGCGAGATCTACGAGCAGTACTTC,CASSGASEIYEQYF
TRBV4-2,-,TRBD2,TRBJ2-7,TGTGCCAGCAGCCAAGAAGGGGGACTAGCGGTTTCCTACGAGCAGTACTTC,CASSQEGGLAVSYEQYF
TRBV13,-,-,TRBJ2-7,TGTGCCAGCAGCTTAACGGGAAGTGAGCAGTACTTC,CASSLTGSEQYF
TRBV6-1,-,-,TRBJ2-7,TGTGCCAGCAGTGAAGGAGGCTCCGGAGCCTACGAGCAGTACTTC,CASSEGGSGAYEQYF
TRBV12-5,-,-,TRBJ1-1,TGTGCTAGTGGTTTGGTAACTGGGCGCGAAGCTTTCTTT,CASGLVTGREAFF
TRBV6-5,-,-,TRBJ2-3,TGTGCCAGCAGTTACTTACTAGTAACGGGCACAGATACGCAGTATTTT,CASSYLLVTGTDTQYF
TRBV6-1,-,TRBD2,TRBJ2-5,TGTGCCAGCAGTGTCCGACTAGCGGGAGCCCCCGTGGAGGGGACCCAGTACTTC,CASSVRLAGAPVEGTQYF
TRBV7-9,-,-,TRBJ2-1,TGTGCCAGCAGCCCCCGATTTAGTCGCAATGAGCAGTTCTTC,CASSPRFSRNEQFF
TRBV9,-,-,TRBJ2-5,TGTGCCAGCAGCGTCTGGTCAAGCGCGGAGACCCAGTACTTC,CASSVWSSAETQYF
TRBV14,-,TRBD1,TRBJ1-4,TGTGCCAGCAGCGAGGACAGGGGGCGAGTTGAAAAACTGTTTTTT,CASSEDRGRVEKLFF
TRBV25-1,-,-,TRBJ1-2,TGTGCCAGCCTAGGGGGGGCGCGCTATGGCTACACCTTC,CASLGGARYGYTF